This T cell receptor (beta chain) is from a study of technical replicates of blood from a handful of donors. Trimming took 3 bases from V and 2 from J; bases not matched to a gene: 7. This CDR3 is built from 16 residues. CDR1 MGHRA and CDR2 YSYEKL come from the germline V gene. The protocol was immunoSEQ multiplex PCR, while the TCRdb copy is restricted to in-frame clones and leaves out a portion. Among tens of thousands of clones listed, approximately 97% were seen once. The source material was T cells isolated from PBMCs. The gene calls are TRBV4-1 and TRBJ1-5; 7 bases agree with TRBD1. This sequence originates from a human donor in good health. The CDR3 loop reads CASSQIGQVGNQPQHF. CDR3 DNA: TGCGCCAGCAGCCAGATCGGACAGGTCGGCAATCAGCCCCAGCATTTT.